These 4 T cell receptor beta chains originate from one sample sequenced in a study of blood T cell repertoires in COVID-19. Assay: immunoSEQ multiplex PCR; the TCRdb copy retains only in-frame clones and omits some. The repertoire includes around 300,000 clones, 90% of them detected once, and around 1% sits in the top ten. Sequenced material: peripheral blood. Receptor source: a woman aged 40 to 50 with COVID-19, enrolled during active disease.

The chain combines TRBV7-9 with TRBJ2-2; 11 bases fit TRBD2. Losses at the gene ends were 4 bases for V and 7 bases for J; bases not matched to a gene: 11. The germline V gene has CDR1 SEHNR and CDR2 FQNEAQ (reference sequence). The CDR3 is 17 residues long. CDR3 bases: TGTGCCAGCAGCTCGAATAGCGGGAGGGCCTGGAGCGGGGAGCTGTTTTTT. Its translation: CASSSNSGRAWSGELFF.

This clone has more than one count but fewer than ten. Here the CDR3 DNA reads TGTGCCGGGACGGAGGGTAGGAACACTGAAGCTTTCTTT. Its protein product is CAGTEGRNTEAFF. The chain uses TRBV28 and TRBJ1-1, with TRBD1 as a possible D gene (5 bases). Germline CDR1 and CDR2: MDHEN and SYDVKM. The length of the CDR3 is 13 residues. Trimming took off 11 bases at V and 1 base at J, with 14 bases between the two ends.

This clone was detected once. This chain connects TRBV5-1 to TRBJ1-3; TRBD1 might be the D (6 bases). The CDR3 spans 15 residues. Between the trimmed V and J ends, which lost 1 base and 4 bases, there was a span of 12 bases. Germline V gene data show CDR1 as SGHRS and CDR2 as YFSETQ. In DNA form, the CDR3 reads TGCGCCAGCAGCTTGACGGACAGACTGGGAAACACCATATATTTT. It yields the protein CASSLTDRLGNTIYF.

The rearrangement uses TRBV7-2 and TRBJ1-4, with 9 bases that match TRBD1. The CDR3 covers 15 residues. V trimming: 5 bases; J trimming: 8 bases; junction bases outside the gene matches: 9. Looked up from germline, CDR1 is SGHTA and CDR2 is FQGNSA. The chain's CDR3 is CASSLPTGGGEKLFF. In DNA, the CDR3 is TGTGCCAGCAGCCTACCGACAGGGGGAGGAGAAAAACTGTTTTTT.